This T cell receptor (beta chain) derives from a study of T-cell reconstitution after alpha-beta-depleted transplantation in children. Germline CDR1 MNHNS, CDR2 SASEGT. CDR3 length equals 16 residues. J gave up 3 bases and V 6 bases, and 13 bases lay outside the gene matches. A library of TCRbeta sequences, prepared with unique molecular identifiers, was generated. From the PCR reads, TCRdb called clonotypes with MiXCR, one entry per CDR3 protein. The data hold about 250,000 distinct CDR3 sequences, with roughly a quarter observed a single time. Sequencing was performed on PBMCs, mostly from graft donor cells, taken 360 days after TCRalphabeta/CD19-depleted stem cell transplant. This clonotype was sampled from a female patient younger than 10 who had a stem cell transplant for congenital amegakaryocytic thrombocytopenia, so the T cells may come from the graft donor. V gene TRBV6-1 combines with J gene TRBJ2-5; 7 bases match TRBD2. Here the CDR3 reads CASSAGLPRGKETQYF. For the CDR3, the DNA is TGTGCCAGCAGCGCGGGACTCCCGCGGGGGAAAGAGACCCAGTACTTC.